Detailed here is one TCR beta chain. The entry originates in a study of blood T cell repertoires in COVID-19. Libraries were prepared by immunoSEQ multiplex PCR; TCRdb keeps only in-frame clonotypes and omits some of them. This repertoire shows fewer than 350,000 clones, approximately 83% found once; its top ten account for 2.2%. The CDR3 consists of 17 residues. Trimming at V came to 3 bases and at J to 1 base, leaving 9 bases not matched to a gene. Germline V gene sequence: CDR1 SGHKS, CDR2 YYEKEE (reference sequence). The sequence was obtained from a young man who had recovered from COVID-19. The rearrangement links TRBV5-5 to TRBJ2-3; 9 nucleotides agree with TRBD2. Sequencing input: PBMCs or T cells enriched from blood (not recorded which). In DNA form, the CDR3 reads TGTGCCAGCAGCTCACTCCTTAGCGGGGGCCGCACAGATACGCAGTATTTT. As protein: CASSSLLSGGRTDTQYF.